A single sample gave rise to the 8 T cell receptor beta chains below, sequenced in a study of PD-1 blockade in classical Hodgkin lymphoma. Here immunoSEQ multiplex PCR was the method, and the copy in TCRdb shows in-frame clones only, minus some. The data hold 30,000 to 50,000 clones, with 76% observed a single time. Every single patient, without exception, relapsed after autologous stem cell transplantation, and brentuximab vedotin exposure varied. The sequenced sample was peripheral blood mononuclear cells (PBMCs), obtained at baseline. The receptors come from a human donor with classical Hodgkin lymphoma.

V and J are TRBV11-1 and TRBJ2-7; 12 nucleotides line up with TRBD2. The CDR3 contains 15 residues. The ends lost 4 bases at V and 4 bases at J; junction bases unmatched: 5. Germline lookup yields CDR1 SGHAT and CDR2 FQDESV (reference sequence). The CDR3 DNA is TGTGCCAGCAGCTCGACTAGCGGGAGCCATTACGAGCAGTACTTC. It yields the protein CASSSTSGSHYEQYF.

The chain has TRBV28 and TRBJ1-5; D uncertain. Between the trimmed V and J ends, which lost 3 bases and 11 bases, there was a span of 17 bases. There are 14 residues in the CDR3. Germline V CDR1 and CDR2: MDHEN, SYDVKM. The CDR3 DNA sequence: TGTGCCAGCAGTTTGGCCCAGCCTCCTACGACCCAGCATTTT. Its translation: CASSLAQPPTTQHF.

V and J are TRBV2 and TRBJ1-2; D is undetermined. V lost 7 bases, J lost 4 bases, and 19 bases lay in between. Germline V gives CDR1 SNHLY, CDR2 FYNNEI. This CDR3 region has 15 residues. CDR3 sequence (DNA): TGTGCCAGCACTCTACGCTTTGGACTCCTCTATGGCTACACCTTC. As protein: CASTLRFGLLYGYTF.

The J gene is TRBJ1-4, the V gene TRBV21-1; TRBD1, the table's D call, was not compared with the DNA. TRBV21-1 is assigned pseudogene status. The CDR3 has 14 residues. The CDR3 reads CASTFGTAPEKLFF. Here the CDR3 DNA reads TGTGCCAGCACCTTTGGGACAGCCCCTGAAAAACTGTTTTTT.

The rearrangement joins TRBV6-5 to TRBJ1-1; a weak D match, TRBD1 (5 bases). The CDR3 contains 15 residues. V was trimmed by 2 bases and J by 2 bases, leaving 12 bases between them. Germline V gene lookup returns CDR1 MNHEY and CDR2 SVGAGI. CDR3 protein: CASSYTRVANTEAFF. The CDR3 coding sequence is TGTGCCAGCAGTTACACCAGGGTGGCCAACACTGAAGCTTTCTTT.

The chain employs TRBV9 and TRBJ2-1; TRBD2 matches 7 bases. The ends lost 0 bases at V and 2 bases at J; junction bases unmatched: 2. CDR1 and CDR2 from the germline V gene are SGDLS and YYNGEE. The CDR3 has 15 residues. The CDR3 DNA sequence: TGTGCCAGCAGCGTAGGGCTAGCGGCCTACAATGAGCAGTTCTTC. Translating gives CASSVGLAAYNEQFF.

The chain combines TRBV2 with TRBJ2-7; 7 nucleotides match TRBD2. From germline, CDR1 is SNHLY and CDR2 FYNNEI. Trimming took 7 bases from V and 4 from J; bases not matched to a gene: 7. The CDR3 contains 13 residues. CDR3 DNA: TGTGCCAGCACCCCGCGCGGGAGTTACGAGCAGTACTTC. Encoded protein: CASTPRGSYEQYF.

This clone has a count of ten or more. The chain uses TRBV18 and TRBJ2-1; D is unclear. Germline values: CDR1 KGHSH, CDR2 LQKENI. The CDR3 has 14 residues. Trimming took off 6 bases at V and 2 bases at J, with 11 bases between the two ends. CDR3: CASSLSPAYNEQFF. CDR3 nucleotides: TGTGCCAGCTCTTTAAGCCCAGCCTACAATGAGCAGTTCTTC.